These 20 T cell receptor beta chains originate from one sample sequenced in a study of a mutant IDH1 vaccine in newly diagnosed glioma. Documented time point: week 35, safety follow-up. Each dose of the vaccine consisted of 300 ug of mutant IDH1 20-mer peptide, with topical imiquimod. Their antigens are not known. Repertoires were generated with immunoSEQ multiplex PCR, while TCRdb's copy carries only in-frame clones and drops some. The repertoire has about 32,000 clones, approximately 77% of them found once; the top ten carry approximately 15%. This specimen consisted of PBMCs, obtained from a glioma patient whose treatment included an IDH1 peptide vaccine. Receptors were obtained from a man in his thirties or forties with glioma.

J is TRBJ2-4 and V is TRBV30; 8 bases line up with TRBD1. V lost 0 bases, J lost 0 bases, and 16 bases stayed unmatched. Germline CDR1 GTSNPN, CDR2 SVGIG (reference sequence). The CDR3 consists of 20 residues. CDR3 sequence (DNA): TGTGCCTGGAGTGTAGGGTCCAGGGGGCCTTCTATTCTAGCCAAAAACATTCAGTACTTC. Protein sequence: CAWSVGSRGPSILAKNIQYF.

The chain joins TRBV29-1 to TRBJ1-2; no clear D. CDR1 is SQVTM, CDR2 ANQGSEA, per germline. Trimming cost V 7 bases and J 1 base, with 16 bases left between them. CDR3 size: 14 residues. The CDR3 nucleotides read TGCAGCGCTCTTAAGGACGGAATTAACTATGGCTACACCTTC. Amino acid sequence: CSALKDGINYGYTF.

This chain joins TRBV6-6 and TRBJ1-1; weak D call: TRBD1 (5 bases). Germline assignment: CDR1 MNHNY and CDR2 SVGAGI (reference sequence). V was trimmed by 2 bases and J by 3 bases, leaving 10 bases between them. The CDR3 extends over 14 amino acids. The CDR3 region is CASSYGGSDTEAFF. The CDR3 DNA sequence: TGTGCCAGCAGTTACGGGGGGTCTGACACTGAAGCTTTCTTT.

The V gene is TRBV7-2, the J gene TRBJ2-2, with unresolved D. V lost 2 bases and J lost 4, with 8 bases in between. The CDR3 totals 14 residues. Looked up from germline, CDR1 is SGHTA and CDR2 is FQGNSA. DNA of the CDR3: TGTGCCAGCAGCTTAATGGGTTCCACCGGGGAGCTGTTTTTT. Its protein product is CASSLMGSTGELFF.

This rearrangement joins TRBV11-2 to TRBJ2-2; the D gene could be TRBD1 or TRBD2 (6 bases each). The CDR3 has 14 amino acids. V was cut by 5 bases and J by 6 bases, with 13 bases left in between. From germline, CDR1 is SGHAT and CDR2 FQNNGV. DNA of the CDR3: TGTGCCAGCAGCATAGGGGGGTGGGCCGGGGAGCTGTTTTTT. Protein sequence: CASSIGGWAGELFF. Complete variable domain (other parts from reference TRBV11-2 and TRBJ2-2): EAGVAQSPRYKIIEKRQSVAFWCNPISGHATLYWYQQILGQGPKLLIQFQNNGVVDDSQLPKDRFSAERLKGVDSTLKIQPAKLEDSAVYLCASSIGGWAGELFFGEGSRLTVL.

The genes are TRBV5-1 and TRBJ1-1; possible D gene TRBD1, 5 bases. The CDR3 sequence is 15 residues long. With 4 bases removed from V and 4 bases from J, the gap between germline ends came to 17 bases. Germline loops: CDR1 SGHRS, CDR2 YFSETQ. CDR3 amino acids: CASSNGGLGSTEAFF. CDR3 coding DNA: TGCGCCAGCAGCAATGGGGGTCTCGGGAGCACTGAAGCTTTCTTT.

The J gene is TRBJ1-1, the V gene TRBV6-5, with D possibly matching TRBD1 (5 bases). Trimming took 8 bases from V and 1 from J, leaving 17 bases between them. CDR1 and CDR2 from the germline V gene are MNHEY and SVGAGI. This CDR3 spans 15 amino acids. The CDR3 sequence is CASHGYGHQNTEAFF. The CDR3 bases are TGTGCCAGCCATGGGTATGGACACCAGAACACTGAAGCTTTCTTT.

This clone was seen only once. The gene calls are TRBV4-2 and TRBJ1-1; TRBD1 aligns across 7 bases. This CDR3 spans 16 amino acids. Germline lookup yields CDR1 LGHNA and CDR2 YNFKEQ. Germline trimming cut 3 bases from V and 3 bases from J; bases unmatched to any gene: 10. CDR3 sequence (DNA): TGTGCCAGCAGCCAGGATGGAACAGGGGTCCACACTGAAGCTTTCTTT. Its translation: CASSQDGTGVHTEAFF.

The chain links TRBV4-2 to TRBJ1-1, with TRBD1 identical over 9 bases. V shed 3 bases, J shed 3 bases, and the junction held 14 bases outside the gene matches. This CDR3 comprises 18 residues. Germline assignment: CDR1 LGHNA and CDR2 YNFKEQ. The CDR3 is CASSHLPGQGNSDTEAFF. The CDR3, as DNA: TGTGCCAGCAGCCATCTCCCGGGACAGGGCAATAGCGACACTGAAGCTTTCTTT.

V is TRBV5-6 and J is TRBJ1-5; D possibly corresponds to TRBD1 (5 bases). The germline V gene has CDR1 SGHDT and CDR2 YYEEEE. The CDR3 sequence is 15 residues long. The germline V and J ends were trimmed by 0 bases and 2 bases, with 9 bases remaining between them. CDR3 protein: CASSLGGLRNQPQHF. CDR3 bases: TGTGCCAGCAGCTTGGGGGGGTTGCGCAATCAGCCCCAGCATTTT.

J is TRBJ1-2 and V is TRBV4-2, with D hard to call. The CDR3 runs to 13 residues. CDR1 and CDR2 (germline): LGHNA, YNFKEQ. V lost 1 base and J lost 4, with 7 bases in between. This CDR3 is CASSQGPGYGYTF. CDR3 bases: TGTGCCAGCAGCCAAGGACCAGGCTATGGCTACACCTTC.

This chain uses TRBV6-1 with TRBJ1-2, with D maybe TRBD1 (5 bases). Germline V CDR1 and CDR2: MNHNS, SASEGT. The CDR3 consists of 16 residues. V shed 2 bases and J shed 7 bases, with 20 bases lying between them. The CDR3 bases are TGTGCCAGCAGTGAAAGATTTGTGCAGGGCAGACTTGGCTACACCTTC. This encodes CASSERFVQGRLGYTF.

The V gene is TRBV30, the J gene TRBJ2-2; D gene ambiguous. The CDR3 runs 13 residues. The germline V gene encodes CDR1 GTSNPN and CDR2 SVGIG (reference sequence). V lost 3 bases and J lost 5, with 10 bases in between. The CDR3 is CAWRGGLTGELFF. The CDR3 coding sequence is TGTGCCTGGAGGGGTGGTTTAACCGGGGAGCTGTTTTTT.

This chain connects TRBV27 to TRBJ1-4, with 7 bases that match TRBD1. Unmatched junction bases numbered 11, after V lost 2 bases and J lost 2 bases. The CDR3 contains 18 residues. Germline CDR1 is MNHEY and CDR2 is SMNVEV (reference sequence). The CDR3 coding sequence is TGTGCCAGCAGTTTAAGGTCCTTTGAGGGGGCGACTAATGAAAAACTGTTTTTT. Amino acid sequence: CASSLRSFEGATNEKLFF.

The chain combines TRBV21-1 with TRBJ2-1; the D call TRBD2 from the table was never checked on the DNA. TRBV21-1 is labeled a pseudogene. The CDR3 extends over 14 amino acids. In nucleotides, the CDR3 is TGTGCCAGCAGCAATTGGCTAGGAGATCATGAGCAGTTCTTC. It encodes CASSNWLGDHEQFF.

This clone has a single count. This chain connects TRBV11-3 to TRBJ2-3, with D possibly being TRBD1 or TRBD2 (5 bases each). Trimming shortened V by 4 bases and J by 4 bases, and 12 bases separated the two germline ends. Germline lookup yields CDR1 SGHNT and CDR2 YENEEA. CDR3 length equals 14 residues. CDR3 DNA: TGTGCCAGCAGCTCGGGGCAGAGCCCAGATACGCAGTATTTT. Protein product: CASSSGQSPDTQYF.

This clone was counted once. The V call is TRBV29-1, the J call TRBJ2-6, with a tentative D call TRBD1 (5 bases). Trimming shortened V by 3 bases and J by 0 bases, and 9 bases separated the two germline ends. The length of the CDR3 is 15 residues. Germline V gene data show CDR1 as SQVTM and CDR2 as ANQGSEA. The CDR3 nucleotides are TGCAGCGTTGAGGGGCGTATCTCTGGGGCCAACGTCCTGACTTTC. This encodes CSVEGRISGANVLTF. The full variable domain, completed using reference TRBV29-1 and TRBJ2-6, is SAVISQKPSRDICQRGTSLTIQCQVDSQVTMMFWYRQQPGQSLTLIATANQGSEATYESGFVIDKFPISRPNLTFSTLTVSNMSPEDSSIYLCSVEGRISGANVLTFGAGSRLTVL.

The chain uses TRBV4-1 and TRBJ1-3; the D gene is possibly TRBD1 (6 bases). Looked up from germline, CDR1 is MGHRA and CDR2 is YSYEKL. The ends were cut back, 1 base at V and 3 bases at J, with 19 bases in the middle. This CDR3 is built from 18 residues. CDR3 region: CASSQGPARGGYGNTIYF. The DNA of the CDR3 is TGCGCCAGCAGCCAAGGACCGGCGAGGGGGGGATATGGAAACACCATATATTTT.

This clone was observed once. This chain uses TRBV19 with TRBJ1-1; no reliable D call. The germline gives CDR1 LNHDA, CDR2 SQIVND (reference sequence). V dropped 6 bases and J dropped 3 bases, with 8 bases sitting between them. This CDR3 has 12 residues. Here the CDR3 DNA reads TGTGCCAGTAGGTTAGATTACACTGAAGCTTTCTTT. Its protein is CASRLDYTEAFF.

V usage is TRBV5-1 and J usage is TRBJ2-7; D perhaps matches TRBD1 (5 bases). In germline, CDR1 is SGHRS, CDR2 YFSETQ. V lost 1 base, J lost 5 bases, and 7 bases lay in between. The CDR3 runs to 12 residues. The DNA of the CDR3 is TGCGCCAGCAGCTTGAAGGGGAACGAGCAGTACTTC. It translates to CASSLKGNEQYF.